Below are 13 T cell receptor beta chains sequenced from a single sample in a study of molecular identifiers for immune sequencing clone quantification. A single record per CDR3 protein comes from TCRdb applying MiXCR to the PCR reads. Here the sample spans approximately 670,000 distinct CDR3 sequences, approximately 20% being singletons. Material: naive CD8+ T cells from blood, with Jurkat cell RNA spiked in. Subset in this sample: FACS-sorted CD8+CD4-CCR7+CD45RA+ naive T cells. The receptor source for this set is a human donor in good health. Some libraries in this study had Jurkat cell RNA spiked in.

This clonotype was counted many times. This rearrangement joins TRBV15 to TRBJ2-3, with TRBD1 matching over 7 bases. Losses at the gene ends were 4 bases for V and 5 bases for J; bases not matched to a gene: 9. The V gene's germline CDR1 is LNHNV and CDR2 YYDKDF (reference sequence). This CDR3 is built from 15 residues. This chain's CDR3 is CATSKGAGAVDTQYF. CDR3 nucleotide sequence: TGTGCCACCAGCAAGGGGGCAGGGGCGGTAGATACGCAGTATTTT.

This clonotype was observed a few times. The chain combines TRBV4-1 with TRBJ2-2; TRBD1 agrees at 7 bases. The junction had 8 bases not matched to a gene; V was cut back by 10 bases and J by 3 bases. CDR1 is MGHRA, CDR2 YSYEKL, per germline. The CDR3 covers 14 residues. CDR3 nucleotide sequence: TGCGCCACCAAGAGAGGGGGCGACACCGGGGAGCTGTTTTTT. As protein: CATKRGGDTGELFF.

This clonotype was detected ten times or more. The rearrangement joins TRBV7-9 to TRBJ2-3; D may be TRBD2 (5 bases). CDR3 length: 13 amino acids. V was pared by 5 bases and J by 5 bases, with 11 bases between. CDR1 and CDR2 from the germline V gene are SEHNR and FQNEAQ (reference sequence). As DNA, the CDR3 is TGTGCCAGCAGCCCGGGGTATAAAGATACGCAGTATTTT. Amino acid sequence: CASSPGYKDTQYF.

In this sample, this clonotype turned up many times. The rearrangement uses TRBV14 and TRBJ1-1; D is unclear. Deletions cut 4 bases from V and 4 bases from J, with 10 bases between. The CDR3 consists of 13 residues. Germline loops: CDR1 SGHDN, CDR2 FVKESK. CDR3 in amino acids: CASSLLAPTEAFF. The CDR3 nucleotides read TGTGCCAGCAGCCTTTTGGCCCCCACTGAAGCTTTCTTT. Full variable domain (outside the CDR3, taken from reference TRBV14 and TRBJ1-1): EAGVTQFPSHSVIEKGQTVTLRCDPISGHDNLYWYRRVMGKEIKFLLHFVKESKQDESGMPNNRFLAERTGGTYSTLKVQPAELEDSGVYFCASSLLAPTEAFFGQGTRLTVV.

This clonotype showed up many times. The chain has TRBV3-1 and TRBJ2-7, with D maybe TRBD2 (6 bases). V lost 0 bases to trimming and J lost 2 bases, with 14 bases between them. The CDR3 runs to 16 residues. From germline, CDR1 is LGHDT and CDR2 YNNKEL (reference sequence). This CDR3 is CASSQDLGGRAYEQYF. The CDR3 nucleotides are TGTGCCAGCAGCCAAGATCTCGGGGGTAGGGCCTACGAGCAGTACTTC.

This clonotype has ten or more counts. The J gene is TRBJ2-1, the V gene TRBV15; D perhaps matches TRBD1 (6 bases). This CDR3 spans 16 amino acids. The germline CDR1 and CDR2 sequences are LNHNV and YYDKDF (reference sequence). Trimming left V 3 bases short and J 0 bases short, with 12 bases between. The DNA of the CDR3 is TGTGCCACCAGCAGGATCAGGGGATTCTCCTACAATGAGCAGTTCTTC. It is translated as CATSRIRGFSYNEQFF.

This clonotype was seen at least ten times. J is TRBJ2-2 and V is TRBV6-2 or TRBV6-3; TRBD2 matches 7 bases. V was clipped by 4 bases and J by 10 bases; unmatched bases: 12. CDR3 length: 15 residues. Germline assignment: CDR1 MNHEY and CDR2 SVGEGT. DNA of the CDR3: TGTGCCAGCAGTTTGGCGGGACTAAGGATTGTGGAGCTGTTTTTT. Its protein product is CASSLAGLRIVELFF.

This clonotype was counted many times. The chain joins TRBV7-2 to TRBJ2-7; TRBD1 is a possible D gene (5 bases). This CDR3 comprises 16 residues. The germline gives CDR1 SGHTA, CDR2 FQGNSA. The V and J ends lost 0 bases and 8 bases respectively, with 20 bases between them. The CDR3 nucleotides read TGTGCCAGCAGCTTAGCTTTGGGGCTCCAAGACCTCAAGCAGTACTTC. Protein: CASSLALGLQDLKQYF.

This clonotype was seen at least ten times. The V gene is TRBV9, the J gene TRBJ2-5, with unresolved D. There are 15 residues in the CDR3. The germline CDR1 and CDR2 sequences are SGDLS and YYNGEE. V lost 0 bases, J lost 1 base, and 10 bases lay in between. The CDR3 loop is CASSVDQRSQETQYF. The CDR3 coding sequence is TGTGCCAGCAGCGTAGATCAACGGTCCCAAGAGACCCAGTACTTC.

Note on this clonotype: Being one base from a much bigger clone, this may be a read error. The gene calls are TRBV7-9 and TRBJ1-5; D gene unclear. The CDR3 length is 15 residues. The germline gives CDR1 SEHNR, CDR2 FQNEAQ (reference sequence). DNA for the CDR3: TGTGCCAGCAGCTCCGAGTTGGATAGCGATCAGCCCCAGCATTTT. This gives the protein CASSSELDSDQPQHF.

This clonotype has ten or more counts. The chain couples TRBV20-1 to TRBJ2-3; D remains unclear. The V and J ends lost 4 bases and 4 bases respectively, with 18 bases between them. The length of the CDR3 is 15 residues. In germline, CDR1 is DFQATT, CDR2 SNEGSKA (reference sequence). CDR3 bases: TGCAGTGCTAATCAGGCGGTAGATTCGTCAGATACGCAGTATTTT. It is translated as CSANQAVDSSDTQYF.

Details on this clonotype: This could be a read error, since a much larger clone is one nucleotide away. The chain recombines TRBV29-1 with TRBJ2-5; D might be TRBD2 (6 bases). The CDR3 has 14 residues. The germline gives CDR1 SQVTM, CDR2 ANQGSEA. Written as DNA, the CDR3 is TGCGGCGCCTGGGAGGCAGGGAAGGAAGAGACCCAGTACTTC. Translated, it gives CGAWEAGKEETQYF.

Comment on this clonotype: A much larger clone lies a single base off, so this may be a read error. CDR3 sequence reads: CSASVPSRTDTRYF. DNA of the CDR3: TGCAGTGCTAGCGTCCCGTCTCGCACAGATACGCGGTATTTT. The gene calls are TRBV20-1 and TRBJ2-3, with no clear D. Germline V gene lookup returns CDR1 DFQATT and CDR2 SNEGSKA (reference sequence). The CDR3 sequence is 14 residues long.